This TCR beta chain was obtained from a study of blood T cell repertoires in COVID-19. The V gene end was trimmed by 2 bases and the J gene end by 5 bases; junction bases not matched to a gene: 5. The length of the CDR3 is 15 residues. Germline V gives CDR1 GTSNPN, CDR2 SVGIG (reference sequence). Per the authors' pipeline: Estimates of nucleated cell counts were drawn from the amplification of reference gene primers. Libraries were prepared by immunoSEQ multiplex PCR; TCRdb keeps only in-frame clonotypes and omits some of them. D and trimming were read from the DNA, whereas the V and J calls and clone size are those reported in that table. The table shows 110,000 or so clones, with around 85% occurring only once.

Sequences were obtained from peripheral blood. This receptor was identified in a man aged 60-69 years with acute or convalescent COVID-19. This sequence joins TRBV30 and TRBJ2-2; 10 nucleotides match TRBD1. The CDR3 nucleotides read TGTGCCTGGAGTTTCGGGACAGGGGTAACCGGGGAGCTGTTTTTT. Translated: CAWSFGTGVTGELFF.